This T cell receptor beta chain was observed in a study of post-analysis software for immune sequencing data. Overall study: Relapsing-remitting, secondary progressive and progressive-relapsing forms made up the multiple sclerosis disease courses. General study points: Controls had lower frequencies than patients of 4 or 5 TRBV segments, which included TRBV5-6, TRBV5-1 and TRBV20-1. Compared with controls, patients showed significantly lower normalized Chao1 diversity.

This clonotype was seen only once. Its antigen is still unknown. One end of the junction is discordant with germline, which a read error may explain. Built from TCR beta cDNA, the libraries had unique molecular identifiers in them. TCRdb re-analysed the PCR reads in MiXCR, keeping a single row per CDR3 protein. The sample consists of under 200,000 distinct CDR3 sequences, under 40% of them appearing once. Germline CDR1 is MNHEY and CDR2 is SMNVEV (reference sequence). The CDR3 sequence is 14 residues long. The sequencing here drew on blood, taken after autologous hematopoietic stem cell transplantation. The receptor comes from a girl aged 10 to 17 with multiple sclerosis. The chain uses TRBV27 and TRBJ1-4; no clear D. The CDR3 DNA follows: TGTGCCAGCAGTTTGGGCAGAAGTAATGGAAAACTGTTTTTT. Protein sequence: CASSLGRSNGKLFF.